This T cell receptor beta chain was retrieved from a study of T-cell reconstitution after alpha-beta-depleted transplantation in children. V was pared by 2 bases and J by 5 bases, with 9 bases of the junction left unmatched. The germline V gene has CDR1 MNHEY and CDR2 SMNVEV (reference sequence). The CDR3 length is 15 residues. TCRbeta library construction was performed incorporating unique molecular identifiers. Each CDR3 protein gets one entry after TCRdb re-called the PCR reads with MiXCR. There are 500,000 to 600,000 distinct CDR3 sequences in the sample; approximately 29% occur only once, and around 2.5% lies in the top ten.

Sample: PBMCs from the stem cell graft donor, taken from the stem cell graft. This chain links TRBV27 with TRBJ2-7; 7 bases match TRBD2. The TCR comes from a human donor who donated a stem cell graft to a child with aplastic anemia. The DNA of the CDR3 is TGTGCCAGCAGTTTAGGGCGGGAGAGGAAAAACGAGCAGTACTTC. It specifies CASSLGRERKNEQYF.